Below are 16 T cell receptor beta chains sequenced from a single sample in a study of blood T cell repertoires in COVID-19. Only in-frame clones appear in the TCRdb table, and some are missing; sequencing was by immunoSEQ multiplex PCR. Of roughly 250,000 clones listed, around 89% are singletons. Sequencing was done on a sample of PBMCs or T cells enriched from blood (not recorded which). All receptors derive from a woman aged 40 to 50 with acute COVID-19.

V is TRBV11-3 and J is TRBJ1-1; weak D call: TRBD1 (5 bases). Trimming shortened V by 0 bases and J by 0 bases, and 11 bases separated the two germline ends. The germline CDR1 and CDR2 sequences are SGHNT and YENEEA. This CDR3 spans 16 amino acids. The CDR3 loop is CASSLELGAMNTEAFF. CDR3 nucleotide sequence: TGTGCCAGCAGCTTAGAGCTTGGGGCCATGAACACTGAAGCTTTCTTT.

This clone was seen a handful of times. Written as DNA, the CDR3 is TGTGCCAGCTCAACGCCGGCTAATGAAAAACTGTTTTTT. It encodes CASSTPANEKLFF. This chain joins TRBV28 and TRBJ1-4; D gene ambiguous. CDR1 is MDHEN and CDR2 is SYDVKM in the germline V gene. Trimming left V 8 bases short and J 3 bases short, with 10 bases between. This CDR3 has 13 residues.

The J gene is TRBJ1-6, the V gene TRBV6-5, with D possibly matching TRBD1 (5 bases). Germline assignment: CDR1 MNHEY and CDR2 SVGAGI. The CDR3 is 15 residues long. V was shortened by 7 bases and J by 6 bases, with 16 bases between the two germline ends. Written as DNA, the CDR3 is TGTGCCAGCAAAACGGGCGGGGGAAGTAATTCACCCCTCCACTTT. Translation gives CASKTGGGSNSPLHF.

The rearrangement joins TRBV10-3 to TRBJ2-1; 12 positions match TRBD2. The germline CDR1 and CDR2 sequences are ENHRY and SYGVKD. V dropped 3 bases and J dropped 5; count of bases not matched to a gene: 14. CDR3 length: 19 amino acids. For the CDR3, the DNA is TGTGCCATCAGTGATCTTTGGGGTGGACTAGCGGGAAGGCACAATGAGCAGTTCTTC. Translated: CAISDLWGGLAGRHNEQFF.

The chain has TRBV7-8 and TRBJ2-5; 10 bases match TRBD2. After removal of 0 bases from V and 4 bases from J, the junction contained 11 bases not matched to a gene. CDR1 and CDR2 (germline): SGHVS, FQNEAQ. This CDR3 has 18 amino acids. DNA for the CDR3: TGTGCCAGCAGCTTAGCGCGTTGGCTAGCGGGAGCCTTAGAGACCCAGTACTTC. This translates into CASSLARWLAGALETQYF.

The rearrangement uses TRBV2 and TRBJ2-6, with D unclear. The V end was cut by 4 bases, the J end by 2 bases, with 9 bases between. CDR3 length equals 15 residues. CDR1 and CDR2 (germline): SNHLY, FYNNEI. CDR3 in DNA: TGTGCCAGCAGTGCGACTGAAACTGGGGCCAACGTCCTGACTTTC. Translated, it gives CASSATETGANVLTF.

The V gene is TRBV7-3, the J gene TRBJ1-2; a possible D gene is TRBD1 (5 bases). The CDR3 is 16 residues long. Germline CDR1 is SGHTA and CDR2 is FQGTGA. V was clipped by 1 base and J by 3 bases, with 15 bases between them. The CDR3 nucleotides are TGTGCCAGCAGCTTAAACGGGCAGGGTGGGGACTATGGCTACACCTTC. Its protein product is CASSLNGQGGDYGYTF.

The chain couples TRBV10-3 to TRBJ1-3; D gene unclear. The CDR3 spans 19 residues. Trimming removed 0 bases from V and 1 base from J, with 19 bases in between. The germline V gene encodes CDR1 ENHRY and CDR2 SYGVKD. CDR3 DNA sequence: TGTGCCATCAGTGAGTCGGGCGTTTTCTCCACCTTGTCTGGAAACACCATATATTTT. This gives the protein CAISESGVFSTLSGNTIYF.

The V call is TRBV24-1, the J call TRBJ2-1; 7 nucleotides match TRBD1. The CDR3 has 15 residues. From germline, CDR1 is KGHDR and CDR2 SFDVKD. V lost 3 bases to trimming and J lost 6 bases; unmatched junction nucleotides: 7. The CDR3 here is CATSDRQGLSNEQFF. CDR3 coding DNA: TGTGCCACCAGTGATAGACAGGGTCTCTCCAATGAGCAGTTCTTC.

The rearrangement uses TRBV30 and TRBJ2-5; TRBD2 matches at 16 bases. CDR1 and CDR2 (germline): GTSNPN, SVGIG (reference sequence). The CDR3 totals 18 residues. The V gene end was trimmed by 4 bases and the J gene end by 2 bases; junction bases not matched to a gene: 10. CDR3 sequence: CAWMPLGLAGGQQETQYF. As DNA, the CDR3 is TGTGCCTGGATGCCCTTGGGACTAGCGGGAGGGCAGCAAGAGACCCAGTACTTC.

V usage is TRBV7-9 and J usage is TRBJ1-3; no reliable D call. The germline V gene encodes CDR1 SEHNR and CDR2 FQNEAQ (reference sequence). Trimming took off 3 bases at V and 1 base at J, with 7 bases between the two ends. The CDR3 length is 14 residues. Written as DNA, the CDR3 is TGTGCCAGCAGCTTTTTACATTCTGGAAACACCATATATTTT. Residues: CASSFLHSGNTIYF. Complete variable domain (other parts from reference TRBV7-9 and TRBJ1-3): DTGVSQNPRHKITKRGQNVTFRCDPISEHNRLYWYRQTLGQGPEFLTYFQNEAQLEKSRLLSDRFSAERPKGSFSTLEIQRTEQGDSAMYLCASSFLHSGNTIYFGEGSWLTVV.

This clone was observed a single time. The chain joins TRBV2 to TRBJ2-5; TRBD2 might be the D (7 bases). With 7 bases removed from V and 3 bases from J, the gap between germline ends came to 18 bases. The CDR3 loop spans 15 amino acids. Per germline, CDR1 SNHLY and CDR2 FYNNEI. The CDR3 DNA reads TGTGCCAGCATTACAGGAGGGGGGGGAGAAGAGACCCAGTACTTC. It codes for CASITGGGGEETQYF.

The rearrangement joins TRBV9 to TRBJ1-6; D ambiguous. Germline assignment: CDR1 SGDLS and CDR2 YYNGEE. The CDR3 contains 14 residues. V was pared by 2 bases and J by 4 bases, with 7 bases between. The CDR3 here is CASSVRQYNSPLHF. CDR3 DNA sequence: TGTGCCAGCAGCGTCAGGCAGTATAATTCACCCCTCCACTTT. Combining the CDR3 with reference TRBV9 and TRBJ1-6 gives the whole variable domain DSGVTQTPKHLITATGQRVTLRCSPRSGDLSVYWYQQSLDQGLQFLIQYYNGEERAKGNILERFSAQQFPDLHSELNLSSLELGDSALYFCASSVRQYNSPLHFGNGTRLTVT.

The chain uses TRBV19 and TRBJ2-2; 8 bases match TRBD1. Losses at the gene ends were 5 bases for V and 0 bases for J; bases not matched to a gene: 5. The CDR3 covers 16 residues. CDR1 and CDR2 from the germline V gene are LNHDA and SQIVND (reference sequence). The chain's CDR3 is CASSSVTGANTGELFF. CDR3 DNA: TGTGCCAGTAGTTCCGTGACAGGGGCGAACACCGGGGAGCTGTTTTTT.

This CDR3 reads CASSSLGGTTYNEQFF. The CDR3 bases are TGTGCCAGCAGCTCACTAGGAGGGACCACCTACAATGAGCAGTTCTTC. V is TRBV5-5 and J is TRBJ2-1, with D possibly TRBD2 on 6 matching bases. CDR1 SGHKS and CDR2 YYEKEE come from the germline V gene (reference sequence). The CDR3 is 16 residues long. V lost 3 bases, J lost 2 bases, and 15 bases lay in between.

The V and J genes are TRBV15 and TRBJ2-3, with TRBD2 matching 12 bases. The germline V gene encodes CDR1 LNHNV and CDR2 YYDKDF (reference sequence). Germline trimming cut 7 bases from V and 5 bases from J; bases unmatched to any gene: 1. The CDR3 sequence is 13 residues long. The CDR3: CATTLAGGDTQYF. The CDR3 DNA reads TGTGCCACCACACTAGCGGGAGGAGATACGCAGTATTTT.